This T cell receptor beta chain was captured by sequencing in a study of OX40 agonist ivuxolimab in advanced cancers. Only in-frame clones appear in the TCRdb table, and some are missing; sequencing was by immunoSEQ multiplex PCR. Of tens of thousands of clones listed, around 84% are singletons. Trimming took 4 bases from V and 0 from J, leaving 7 bases between them. The CDR3 has 13 residues. Germline V gene sequence: CDR1 MNHNS, CDR2 SASEGT. Sequenced here: CD4+ or CD8+ T cells sorted from blood, sampled in a trial of the OX40 agonist ivuxolimab. The TCR comes from an adult with an advanced solid tumor such as melanoma, head and neck, liver or kidney cancer. V usage is TRBV6-1 and J usage is TRBJ2-7, with D unclear. The CDR3 loop reads CASSVMVSYEQYF. The CDR3 bases are TGTGCCAGCAGTGTCATGGTCTCCTACGAGCAGTACTTC.